Following are 14 T cell receptor beta chains from one sample sequenced in a study of blood T cell repertoires in COVID-19. TCRdb's copy holds only in-frame clones and misses some; the assay was immunoSEQ multiplex PCR. The sample consists of tens of thousands of clones, about 91% of them appearing once. Material: peripheral blood. These receptors all come from a woman in her forties or fifties with active COVID-19.

The CDR3 bases are TGTGCCATCAGTGGGGGGACAATGTGGGGGAACACTGAAGCTTTCTTT. Translation: CAISGGTMWGNTEAFF. The rearrangement uses TRBV10-3 and TRBJ1-1, with TRBD1 as a possible D gene (6 bases). Trimming stripped 4 bases from V and 1 base from J, with 16 bases between. CDR3 length: 16 residues. The V gene's germline CDR1 is ENHRY and CDR2 SYGVKD.

The gene calls are TRBV30 and TRBJ1-1; no definite D call. Germline assignment: CDR1 GTSNPN and CDR2 SVGIG (reference sequence). V was cut by 1 base and J by 11 bases, with 11 bases left in between. The CDR3 covers 11 residues. DNA for the CDR3: TGTGCCTGGAGTGGTGTCGGTGTGGCTTTCTTT. It encodes CAWSGVGVAFF.

This clone was recorded once. The gene calls are TRBV5-1 and TRBJ1-6; D remains ambiguous. This CDR3 has 13 amino acids. Germline CDR1 SGHRS, CDR2 YFSETQ. V lost 4 bases to trimming and J lost 8 bases, with 10 bases between them. The CDR3: CASSLAGYSPLHF. DNA for the CDR3: TGCGCCAGCAGCCTTGCCGGGTATTCACCCCTCCACTTT.

This chain uses TRBV18 with TRBJ2-1; 10 nucleotides line up with TRBD2. The CDR3 extends over 13 amino acids. V trimming: 5 bases; J trimming: 7 bases; junction bases outside the gene matches: 2. Germline loops: CDR1 KGHSH, CDR2 LQKENI. CDR3 sequence reads: CASSWTSGNEQFF. The CDR3 DNA reads as TGTGCCAGCTCATGGACTAGCGGTAATGAGCAGTTCTTC.

This sequence joins TRBV19 and TRBJ2-1; D unresolved. The germline gives CDR1 LNHDA, CDR2 SQIVND (reference sequence). Trimming removed 5 bases at V and 4 bases at J, with 15 bases between. The CDR3 extends over 15 amino acids. CDR3 DNA sequence: TGTGCCAGTAGTTACAGAAATACCCCTTACAATGAGCAGTTCTTC. Its protein product is CASSYRNTPYNEQFF.

The rearrangement uses TRBV2 and TRBJ1-6; a possible D gene is TRBD1 (6 bases). V was shortened by 0 bases and J by 10 bases, with 13 bases between the two germline ends. The germline CDR1 and CDR2 sequences are SNHLY and FYNNEI. The CDR3 spans 15 residues. The chain's CDR3 is CASSEATGSRSPLHF. CDR3 sequence (DNA): TGTGCCAGCAGTGAAGCAACAGGGAGTCGGTCACCCCTCCACTTT.

V is TRBV15 and J is TRBJ2-7; 8 nucleotides line up with TRBD1. The CDR3 length is 16 residues. The germline V gene has CDR1 LNHNV and CDR2 YYDKDF (reference sequence). V trimming: 0 bases; J trimming: 3 bases; junction bases outside the gene matches: 7. CDR3 DNA: TGTGCCACCAGCAGAGATCTCCCCGACAGGGGCTACGAGCAGTACTTC. Translating gives CATSRDLPDRGYEQYF.

The chain employs TRBV14 and TRBJ2-7, with TRBD2 matching over 10 bases. The CDR3 runs to 16 residues. CDR1 is SGHDN, CDR2 FVKESK, per germline. Germline trimming cut 1 base from V and 13 bases from J; bases unmatched to any gene: 16. CDR3 protein: CASSQGRPISGRAVYF. CDR3 in DNA: TGTGCCAGCAGCCAAGGCCGACCAATAAGCGGGAGGGCCGTTTACTTC. Full variable domain (rest looked up from reference TRBV14 and TRBJ2-7): EAGVTQFPSHSVIEKGQTVTLRCDPISGHDNLYWYRRVMGKEIKFLLHFVKESKQDESGMPNNRFLAERTGGTYSTLKVQPAELEDSGVYFCASSQGRPISGRAVYFGPGTRLTVT.

This sequence joins TRBV2 and TRBJ1-5, with a weak D call TRBD1 (5 bases). The CDR3 has 16 residues. Germline CDR1 and CDR2: SNHLY and FYNNEI. The germline V and J ends were trimmed by 0 bases and 5 bases, with 14 bases remaining between them. In DNA, the CDR3 is TGTGCCAGCAGTGAAGCGGGGCAGGCTATCGATCAGCCCCAGCATTTT. This codes for CASSEAGQAIDQPQHF. The full variable domain, completed using reference TRBV2 and TRBJ1-5, is EPEVTQTPSHQVTQMGQEVILRCVPISNHLYFYWYRQILGQKVEFLVSFYNNEISEKSEIFDDQFSVERPDGSNFTLKIRSTKLEDSAMYFCASSEAGQAIDQPQHFGDGTRLSIL.

This chain connects TRBV11-3 to TRBJ2-7; D is possibly TRBD2 (6 bases). V was cut by 4 bases and J by 6 bases, with 16 bases left in between. Per germline, CDR1 SGHNT and CDR2 YENEEA. The CDR3 extends over 14 amino acids. The CDR3: CASSSAGLEAEQYF. CDR3 DNA sequence: TGTGCCAGCAGCTCTGCGGGACTTGAGGCCGAGCAGTACTTC.

V and J are TRBV5-4 and TRBJ2-7; TRBD2 is a possible D gene (5 bases). V was pared by 0 bases and J by 0 bases, with 7 bases between. The V gene's germline CDR1 is SGHNT and CDR2 YYREEE (reference sequence). There are 14 residues in the CDR3. CDR3 nucleotides: TGTGCCAGCAGCTTGGAAGGGAGCTCCTACGAGCAGTACTTC. Protein sequence: CASSLEGSSYEQYF.

V usage is TRBV19 and J usage is TRBJ1-5, with a weak D call TRBD1 (6 bases). This CDR3 is built from 16 residues. Germline CDR1 reads LNHDA; CDR2 reads SQIVND (reference sequence). Trimming pared 1 base from V and 6 bases from J, leaving 16 bases between. The CDR3, as DNA: TGTGCCAGTAGTATAGCCCAAAGGGGGTACGGTCAGCCCCAGCATTTT. It encodes CASSIAQRGYGQPQHF.

This chain connects TRBV25-1 to TRBJ2-7; weak D call: TRBD2 (5 bases). The V and J ends lost 8 bases and 2 bases respectively, with 22 bases between them. This CDR3 spans 16 amino acids. CDR1 is MGHDK, CDR2 SYGVNS, per germline. The CDR3: CASQGIKTRRPYEQYF. Here the CDR3 DNA reads TGTGCCAGCCAAGGGATCAAGACAAGGAGGCCCTACGAGCAGTACTTC.

This chain links TRBV7-8 with TRBJ2-3, with 7 positions matching TRBD2. The V and J ends lost 9 bases and 1 base, in that order; junction bases with no gene match: 7. This CDR3 has 14 amino acids. CDR1 and CDR2 (germline): SGHVS, FQNEAQ. The CDR3 loop reads CASKQAGRTDTQYF. The CDR3 DNA reads TGTGCCAGTAAACAAGCGGGGCGCACAGATACGCAGTATTTT.